This T cell receptor (beta chain) comes out of a study of cytotoxic CD8 clonotypes in ibrutinib-treated CLL. Investigators sought sequencing depths of between 1 in 200,000 and 1 in 1 million T cells. The data were produced by immunoSEQ multiplex PCR, yet TCRdb's version contains in-frame clones alone and is incomplete. The sample carries a few hundred thousand clones, around 70% recorded once. Germline CDR1 KGHSH, CDR2 LQKENI. This CDR3 region has 11 residues. With 8 bases removed from V and 6 bases from J, the gap between germline ends came to 9 bases. The table lists this clone with a few counts. The material was PBMCs, obtained after 24 months of ibrutinib treatment. The receptor comes from a human donor with chronic lymphocytic leukemia. The rearrangement links TRBV18 to TRBJ2-3, with D tentatively TRBD2 (5 bases). CDR3 nucleotide sequence: TGTGCCAGCCAGAGAGGGGATACGCAGTATTTT. Amino acid sequence: CASQRGDTQYF. The entire variable domain, with the rest obtained from reference TRBV18 and TRBJ2-3, is as follows: NAGVMQNPRHLVRRRGQEARLRCSPMKGHSHVYWYRQLPEEGLKFMVYLQKENIIDESGMPKERFSAEFPKEGPSILRIQQVVRGDSAAYFCASQRGDTQYFGPGTRLTVL.